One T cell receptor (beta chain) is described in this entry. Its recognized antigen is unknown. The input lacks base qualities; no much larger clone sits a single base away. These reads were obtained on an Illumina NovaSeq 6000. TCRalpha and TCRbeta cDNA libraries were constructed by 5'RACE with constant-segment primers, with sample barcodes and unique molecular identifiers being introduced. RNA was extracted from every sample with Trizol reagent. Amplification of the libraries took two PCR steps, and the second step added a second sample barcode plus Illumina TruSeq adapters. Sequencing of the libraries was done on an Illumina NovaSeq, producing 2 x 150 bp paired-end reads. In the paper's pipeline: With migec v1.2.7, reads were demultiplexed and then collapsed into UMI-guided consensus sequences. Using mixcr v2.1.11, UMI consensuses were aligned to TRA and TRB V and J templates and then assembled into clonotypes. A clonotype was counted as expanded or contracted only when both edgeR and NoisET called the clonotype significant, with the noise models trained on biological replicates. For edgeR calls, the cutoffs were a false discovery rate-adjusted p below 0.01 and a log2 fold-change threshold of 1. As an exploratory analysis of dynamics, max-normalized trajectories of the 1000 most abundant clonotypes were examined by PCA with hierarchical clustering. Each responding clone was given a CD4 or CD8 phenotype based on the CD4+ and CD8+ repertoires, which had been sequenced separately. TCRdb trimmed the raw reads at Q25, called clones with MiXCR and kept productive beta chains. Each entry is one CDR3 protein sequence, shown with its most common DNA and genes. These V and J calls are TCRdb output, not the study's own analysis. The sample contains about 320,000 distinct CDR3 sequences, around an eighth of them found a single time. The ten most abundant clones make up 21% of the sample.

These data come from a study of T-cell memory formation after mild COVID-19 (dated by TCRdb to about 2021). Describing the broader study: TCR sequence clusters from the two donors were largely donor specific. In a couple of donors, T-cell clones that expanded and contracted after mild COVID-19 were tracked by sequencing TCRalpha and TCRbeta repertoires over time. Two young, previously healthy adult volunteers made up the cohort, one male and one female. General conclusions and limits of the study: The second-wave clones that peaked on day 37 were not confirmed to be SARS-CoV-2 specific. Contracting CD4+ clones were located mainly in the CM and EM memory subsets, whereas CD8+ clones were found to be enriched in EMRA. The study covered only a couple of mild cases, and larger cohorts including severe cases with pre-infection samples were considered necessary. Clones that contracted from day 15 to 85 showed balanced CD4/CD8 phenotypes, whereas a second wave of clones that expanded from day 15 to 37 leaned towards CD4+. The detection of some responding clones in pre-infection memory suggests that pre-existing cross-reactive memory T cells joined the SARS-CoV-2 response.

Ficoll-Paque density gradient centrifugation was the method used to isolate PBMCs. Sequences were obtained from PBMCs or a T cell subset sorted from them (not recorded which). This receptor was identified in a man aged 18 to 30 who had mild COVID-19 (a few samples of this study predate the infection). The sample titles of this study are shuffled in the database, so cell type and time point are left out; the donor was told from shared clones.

The CDR3 here reads CASSFGPGGETQYF. In nucleotide form, the sequence is TGTGCCAGCAGTTTTGGACCGGGAGGGGAGACCCAGTACTTC. The V and J segments used are TRBV12-3 or TRBV12-4 and TRBJ2-5; a stretch of 8 junction bases matches TRBD2. Compared with germline, V lacks 3 bases and J lacks 5 bases; bases without a gene match: 5. The CDR3 has 14 amino acids, counting the end cysteine and phenylalanine. The entry retains the CDR3 DNA only, 42 bases that are in frame from base 1.